The entry below describes one T cell receptor (beta chain). Its target is not known. Sample-barcoded 5' priming and a J-beta primer mix drove a second PCR of about 7 to 12 cycles. TCRdb processed the 5' RACE reads anew with MiXCR; each CDR3 protein has one entry. The sample has 550,000 to 600,000 distinct CDR3 sequences, approximately 27% seen once. CDR3 length: 13 residues. CDR1 is GTSNPN and CDR2 is SVGIG in the germline V gene (reference sequence). The J segment lost 9 bases and the V segment lost 4 bases, leaving 8 bases of the junction unmatched. The data were obtained in a study of blood T cells in healthy people across ages. Whole-study findings and limits: It was the long-lived donors that had more naive CD4+ cells and higher diversity than aged donors.

The chain links TRBV30 to TRBJ1-1, with 10 nucleotides matching TRBD1. The receptor's source is a woman in her seventies in good health. The sample comprised blood. The CDR3 spells CAWKGPGQGKAFF. The CDR3 bases are TGTGCCTGGAAGGGGCCGGGACAGGGGAAAGCTTTCTTT.